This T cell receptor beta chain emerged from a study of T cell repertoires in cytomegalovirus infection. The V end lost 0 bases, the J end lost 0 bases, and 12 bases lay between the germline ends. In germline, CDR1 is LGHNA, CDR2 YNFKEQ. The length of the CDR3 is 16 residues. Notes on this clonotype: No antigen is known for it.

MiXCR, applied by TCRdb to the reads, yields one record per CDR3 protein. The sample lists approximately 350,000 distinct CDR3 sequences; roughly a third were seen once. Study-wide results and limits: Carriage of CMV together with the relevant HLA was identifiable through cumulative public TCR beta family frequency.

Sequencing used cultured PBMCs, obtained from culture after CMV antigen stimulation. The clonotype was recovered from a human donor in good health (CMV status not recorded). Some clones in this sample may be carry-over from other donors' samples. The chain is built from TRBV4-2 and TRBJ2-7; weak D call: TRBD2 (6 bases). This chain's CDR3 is CASSQDIRGSSYEQYF. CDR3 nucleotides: TGTGCCAGCAGCCAAGATATCCGGGGGAGCTCCTACGAGCAGTACTTC.